Listed below are T cell receptor beta chains from one sample, sequenced in a study of cytomegalovirus exposure and HLA in healthy donors. TCRdb's table, derived via immunoSEQ multiplex PCR, lists solely in-frame clones and lacks some. The table includes 230,000 or so clones, almost 90% detected once. Input material: PBMCs. These receptors were collected from a woman under 30 in good health and CMV-seronegative. Each CDR3 is given with its conserved first and last residue. The order of the fields is clone size, V gene, J gene, CDR3 length, D gene, CDR3 protein, CDR3 DNA. The D gene is left open where the match is weak. The listing skips clone size in some rows; elsewhere it reads once, few, many or a size class.

clone_size: .
v_call: TRBV7-2
j_call: TRBJ1-1
cdr3_length: 14
d_call: .
cdr3_aa: CASSLVTGNTEAFF
cdr3_nt: TGTGCCAGCAGCTTAGTTACGGGGAACACTGAAGCTTTCTTT

clone_size: .
v_call: TRBV29-1
j_call: TRBJ2-2
cdr3_length: 14
d_call: .
cdr3_aa: CSVGKGGRTGELFF
cdr3_nt: TGCAGCGTTGGGAAAGGGGGACGAACCGGGGAGCTGTTTTTT

clone_size: .
v_call: TRBV6-1
j_call: TRBJ2-7
cdr3_length: 14
d_call: .
cdr3_aa: CASSPLGGGVEQYF
cdr3_nt: TGTGCCAGCAGCCCGTTGGGAGGGGGAGTCGAGCAGTACTTC

clone_size: .
v_call: TRBV28
j_call: TRBJ2-1
cdr3_length: 12
d_call: .
cdr3_aa: CASSLRAKEQFF
cdr3_nt: TGTGCCAGCAGTTTGAGGGCCAAGGAGCAGTTCTTC

clone_size: .
v_call: TRBV27
j_call: TRBJ2-7
cdr3_length: 13
d_call: TRBD1
cdr3_aa: CASSHGTDYEQYF
cdr3_nt: TGTGCCAGCAGCCATGGGACAGACTACGAGCAGTACTTC

clone_size: .
v_call: TRBV7-2
j_call: TRBJ1-2
cdr3_length: 15
d_call: .
cdr3_aa: CASSFLGGTTGGYTF
cdr3_nt: TGTGCCAGCAGCTTCCTGGGGGGGACGACGGGAGGCTACACCTTC

clone_size: .
v_call: TRBV5-1
j_call: TRBJ2-1
cdr3_length: 14
d_call: TRBD2
cdr3_aa: CASSLSGIVYEQFF
cdr3_nt: TGCGCCAGCAGCCTTAGCGGGATAGTATATGAGCAGTTCTTC

clone_size: .
v_call: TRBV29-1
j_call: TRBJ2-3
cdr3_length: 15
d_call: TRBD1
cdr3_aa: CSADEGAGGADTQYF
cdr3_nt: TGCAGCGCTGACGAGGGGGCAGGGGGCGCAGATACGCAGTATTTT

clone_size: .
v_call: TRBV11-3
j_call: TRBJ1-1
cdr3_length: 17
d_call: TRBD1
cdr3_aa: CASSIPRTGLSGTEAFF
cdr3_nt: TGTGCCAGCAGCATCCCACGGACAGGGTTGAGCGGCACTGAAGCTTTCTTT

clone_size: once
v_call: TRBV5-1
j_call: TRBJ2-3
cdr3_length: 18
d_call: TRBD2
cdr3_aa: CASSLGPSGRTVRDTQYF
cdr3_nt: TGCGCCAGCAGCTTGGGGCCTAGCGGGAGGACGGTAAGAGATACGCAGTATTTT

clone_size: .
v_call: TRBV2
j_call: TRBJ1-1
cdr3_length: 15
d_call: .
cdr3_aa: CASTAAGAQNTEAFF
cdr3_nt: TGTGCCAGCACCGCGGCAGGGGCCCAAAACACTGAAGCTTTCTTT

clone_size: .
v_call: TRBV13
j_call: TRBJ1-2
cdr3_length: 16
d_call: .
cdr3_aa: CASSSLDSTFASGYTF
cdr3_nt: TGTGCCAGCAGTTCCTTGGACTCCACCTTTGCTTCCGGCTACACCTTC

clone_size: .
v_call: TRBV7-2
j_call: TRBJ2-5
cdr3_length: 14
d_call: .
cdr3_aa: CASSPSRAGETQYF
cdr3_nt: TGTGCCAGCAGCCCCTCGCGGGCGGGAGAGACCCAGTACTTC

clone_size: .
v_call: TRBV5-1
j_call: TRBJ2-3
cdr3_length: 14
d_call: .
cdr3_aa: CASSSLSGTDTQYF
cdr3_nt: TGCGCCAGCAGCTCTCTCTCGGGCACAGATACGCAGTATTTT

clone_size: .
v_call: TRBV4-2
j_call: TRBJ2-2
cdr3_length: 15
d_call: .
cdr3_aa: CASSQATRSAGELFF
cdr3_nt: TGTGCCAGCAGCCAAGCTACACGGAGTGCCGGGGAGCTGTTTTTT

clone_size: .
v_call: TRBV7-2
j_call: TRBJ2-3
cdr3_length: 16
d_call: TRBD2
cdr3_aa: CASSSRLAGELDTQYF
cdr3_nt: TGTGCCAGCAGCTCCCGACTAGCGGGAGAATTAGATACGCAGTATTTT

clone_size: .
v_call: TRBV29-1
j_call: TRBJ2-7
cdr3_length: 12
d_call: .
cdr3_aa: CSVLSPAYEQYF
cdr3_nt: TGCAGCGTTCTCTCCCCTGCCTACGAGCAGTACTTC

clone_size: .
v_call: TRBV28
j_call: TRBJ1-1
cdr3_length: 16
d_call: .
cdr3_aa: CASSLASSRANTEAFF
cdr3_nt: TGTGCCAGCAGCCTGGCATCCTCCAGGGCGAACACTGAAGCTTTCTTT

clone_size: .
v_call: TRBV11-2
j_call: TRBJ2-7
cdr3_length: 14
d_call: TRBD2
cdr3_aa: CASSWAAGEYEQYF
cdr3_nt: TGTGCCAGCAGCTGGGCGGCGGGAGAGTACGAGCAGTACTTC

clone_size: .
v_call: TRBV30
j_call: TRBJ1-2
cdr3_length: 13
d_call: .
cdr3_aa: CAWSVLGADGYTF
cdr3_nt: TGTGCCTGGAGTGTACTGGGAGCAGATGGCTACACCTTC

clone_size: .
v_call: TRBV5-1
j_call: TRBJ2-3
cdr3_length: 15
d_call: TRBD2
cdr3_aa: CASSFVGGSTDTQYF
cdr3_nt: TGCGCCAGCAGCTTCGTGGGAGGGAGCACAGATACGCAGTATTTT

clone_size: few
v_call: TRBV28
j_call: TRBJ1-5
cdr3_length: 12
d_call: .
cdr3_aa: CASSFGSQPQHF
cdr3_nt: TGTGCCAGCAGTTTTGGGAGCCAGCCCCAGCATTTT

clone_size: .
v_call: TRBV27
j_call: TRBJ2-5
cdr3_length: 16
d_call: TRBD2
cdr3_aa: CASSPRLAGVRETQYF
cdr3_nt: TGTGCCAGCAGTCCCCGACTAGCGGGAGTTAGAGAGACCCAGTACTTC

clone_size: .
v_call: TRBV6-6
j_call: TRBJ1-1
cdr3_length: 12
d_call: .
cdr3_aa: CASTQFPTEAFF
cdr3_nt: TGTGCCAGCACCCAGTTCCCCACTGAAGCTTTCTTT

clone_size: .
v_call: TRBV7-2
j_call: TRBJ2-1
cdr3_length: 12
d_call: .
cdr3_aa: CASSLGAPREFF
cdr3_nt: TGTGCCAGCAGCTTAGGGGCACCCCGCGAGTTCTTC

clone_size: .
v_call: TRBV4-2
j_call: TRBJ2-5
cdr3_length: 15
d_call: TRBD2
cdr3_aa: CASSQGAGDQETQYF
cdr3_nt: TGTGCCAGCAGCCAAGGCGCGGGGGACCAAGAGACCCAGTACTTC

clone_size: .
v_call: TRBV27
j_call: TRBJ2-5
cdr3_length: 14
d_call: .
cdr3_aa: CASSPSLAQETQYF
cdr3_nt: TGTGCCAGCAGCCCCTCCCTGGCTCAAGAGACCCAGTACTTC

clone_size: once
v_call: TRBV15
j_call: TRBJ1-1
cdr3_length: 15
d_call: .
cdr3_aa: CATSRVGLWSTEAFF
cdr3_nt: TGTGCCACCAGCAGAGTTGGACTTTGGAGCACTGAAGCTTTCTTT

clone_size: .
v_call: TRBV5-1
j_call: TRBJ1-3
cdr3_length: 16
d_call: .
cdr3_aa: CASSPRQESSGNTIYF
cdr3_nt: TGCGCCAGCAGCCCCCGCCAAGAGAGCTCTGGAAACACCATATATTTT

clone_size: .
v_call: TRBV5-1
j_call: TRBJ2-5
cdr3_length: 16
d_call: .
cdr3_aa: CASSSRRGDALETQYF
cdr3_nt: TGCGCCAGCAGCTCCCGCAGGGGGGATGCTCTGGAGACCCAGTACTTC

clone_size: .
v_call: TRBV29-1
j_call: TRBJ2-7
cdr3_length: 13
d_call: .
cdr3_aa: CSVRREASYEQYF
cdr3_nt: TGCAGCGTCCGGAGGGAGGCGTCCTACGAGCAGTACTTC

clone_size: .
v_call: TRBV28
j_call: TRBJ2-7
cdr3_length: 13
d_call: TRBD2
cdr3_aa: CASKTSGRGEQYF
cdr3_nt: TGTGCCAGCAAAACTAGCGGGAGAGGCGAGCAGTACTTC

clone_size: .
v_call: TRBV5-1
j_call: TRBJ1-1
cdr3_length: 14
d_call: TRBD1
cdr3_aa: CASSTSGTDTEAFF
cdr3_nt: TGCGCCAGCAGCACCTCCGGGACAGATACCGAAGCTTTCTTT

clone_size: .
v_call: TRBV11-2
j_call: TRBJ2-7
cdr3_length: 16
d_call: .
cdr3_aa: CASSLDFRSGPYEQYF
cdr3_nt: TGTGCCAGCAGCTTAGACTTTCGGAGCGGCCCCTACGAGCAGTACTTC

clone_size: few
v_call: TRBV5-6
j_call: TRBJ1-5
cdr3_length: 15
d_call: .
cdr3_aa: CASSFSYLQDQPQHF
cdr3_nt: TGTGCCAGCAGCTTTTCGTACTTACAGGATCAGCCCCAGCATTTT

clone_size: .
v_call: TRBV4-1
j_call: TRBJ2-3
cdr3_length: 18
d_call: TRBD2
cdr3_aa: CASSQVIVAGAPTDTQYF
cdr3_nt: TGCGCCAGCAGCCAAGTAATTGTCGCGGGAGCCCCCACAGATACGCAGTATTTT

clone_size: .
v_call: TRBV29-1
j_call: TRBJ1-1
cdr3_length: 12
d_call: TRBD1
cdr3_aa: CSVDRGRTEAFF
cdr3_nt: TGCAGCGTTGACAGGGGGCGTACTGAAGCTTTCTTT

clone_size: .
v_call: TRBV27
j_call: TRBJ1-1
cdr3_length: 13
d_call: TRBD1
cdr3_aa: CASSFLGQGEAFF
cdr3_nt: TGTGCCAGCAGTTTCCTGGGACAGGGAGAAGCTTTCTTT

clone_size: .
v_call: TRBV5-6
j_call: TRBJ2-1
cdr3_length: 18
d_call: TRBD2
cdr3_aa: CASSFWASGRKTYNEQFF
cdr3_nt: TGTGCCAGCAGCTTTTGGGCTAGCGGGAGAAAAACCTACAATGAGCAGTTCTTC

clone_size: .
v_call: TRBV2
j_call: TRBJ2-3
cdr3_length: 18
d_call: TRBD2
cdr3_aa: CASSPGLAGRGIIDTQYF
cdr3_nt: TGTGCCAGCAGTCCGGGACTAGCGGGACGGGGGATCATCGATACGCAGTATTTT

clone_size: .
v_call: TRBV27
j_call: TRBJ1-1
cdr3_length: 15
d_call: .
cdr3_aa: CASKIPGRGGTEAFF
cdr3_nt: TGTGCCAGCAAAATACCGGGACGGGGGGGCACTGAAGCTTTCTTT

clone_size: .
v_call: TRBV18
j_call: TRBJ1-3
cdr3_length: 18
d_call: .
cdr3_aa: CASSPPLTRASSGNTIYF
cdr3_nt: TGTGCCAGCTCACCACCGTTAACCAGGGCATCCTCTGGAAACACCATATATTTT

clone_size: .
v_call: TRBV2
j_call: TRBJ1-5
cdr3_length: 14
d_call: .
cdr3_aa: CASRQQGSNQPQHF
cdr3_nt: TGTGCCAGCAGACAACAGGGAAGCAATCAGCCCCAGCATTTT

clone_size: .
v_call: TRBV10-3
j_call: TRBJ2-3
cdr3_length: 13
d_call: TRBD2
cdr3_aa: CAISGRVTDTQYF
cdr3_nt: TGTGCCATTAGCGGGAGAGTCACAGATACGCAGTATTTT

clone_size: few
v_call: TRBV7-3
j_call: TRBJ1-1
cdr3_length: 10
d_call: .
cdr3_aa: CASSSVGAFF
cdr3_nt: TGTGCCAGCAGCTCTGTCGGGGCTTTCTTT

clone_size: .
v_call: TRBV5-4
j_call: TRBJ1-1
cdr3_length: 14
d_call: TRBD1
cdr3_aa: CASSLNRGSTEAFF
cdr3_nt: TGTGCCAGCAGCTTAAACAGGGGTTCCACTGAAGCTTTCTTT

clone_size: .
v_call: TRBV21-1
j_call: TRBJ2-3
cdr3_length: 23
d_call: .
cdr3_aa: CASSKVLSPGTGADRAFPDTQYF
cdr3_nt: TGTGCCAGCAGCAAAGTACTTTCCCCCGGGACAGGGGCGGACCGCGCCTTTCCAGATACGCAGTATTTT

clone_size: .
v_call: TRBV28
j_call: TRBJ2-7
cdr3_length: 16
d_call: TRBD2
cdr3_aa: CASNLLAGPPMYEQYF
cdr3_nt: TGTGCCAGCAATTTGCTAGCGGGGCCTCCAATGTACGAGCAGTACTTC